This TCR beta chain was captured by sequencing in a study of blood T cell repertoires in COVID-19. Study in general: Collection of acute and convalescent COVID-19 samples took place in the United States, Italy and Spain. The cDNA or gDNA used as material had been derived from T cells, B-cell-depleted T cells, or PBMCs.

J gave up 4 bases and V 4 bases, and 8 bases lay outside the gene matches. CDR1 and CDR2 from the germline V gene are SGDLS and YYNGEE. This CDR3 is 15 amino acids long. Per the original methods: It was from reference gene primer amplification that nucleated cell counts were estimated. The assay was immunoSEQ multiplex PCR, and TCRdb's table has in-frame clones only and misses some. V, J and clone size derive from that table, while D and trimming were established from the DNA sequence. The table includes around 700,000 clones, about 87% detected once. The rearrangement joins TRBV9 to TRBJ1-3; 7 nucleotides align to TRBD1. The receptor was derived from a woman aged 18-29 years with acute or convalescent COVID-19. The sequencing sample was made of peripheral blood. The CDR3 bases are TGTGCCAGCAGCCCAGCACCGGGACAGGGAAACACCATATATTTT. The encoded protein is CASSPAPGQGNTIYF.